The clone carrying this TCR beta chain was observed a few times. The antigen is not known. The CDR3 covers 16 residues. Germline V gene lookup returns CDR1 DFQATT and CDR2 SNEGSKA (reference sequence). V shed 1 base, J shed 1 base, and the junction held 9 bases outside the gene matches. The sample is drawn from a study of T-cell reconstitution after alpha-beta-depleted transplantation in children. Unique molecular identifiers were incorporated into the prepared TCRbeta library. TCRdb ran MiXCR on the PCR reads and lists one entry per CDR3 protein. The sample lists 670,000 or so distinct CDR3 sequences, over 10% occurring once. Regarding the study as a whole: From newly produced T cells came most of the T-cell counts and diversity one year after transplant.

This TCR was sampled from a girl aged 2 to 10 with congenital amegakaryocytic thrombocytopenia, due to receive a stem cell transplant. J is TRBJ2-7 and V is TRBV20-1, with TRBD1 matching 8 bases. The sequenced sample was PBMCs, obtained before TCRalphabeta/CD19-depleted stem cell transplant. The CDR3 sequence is CSARGQPRTGSYEQYF. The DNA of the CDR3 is TGCAGTGCTAGAGGCCAACCCCGGACAGGGTCCTACGAGCAGTACTTC.